The 15 T cell receptor beta chains below were found in one sample sequenced in a study of T-cell memory formation after mild COVID-19 (dated by TCRdb to the early 2020s). The protocol used for the library was 5' RACE. TCRdb shows the sequencer as Illumina NovaSeq 6000. Using fastp at Q25 and MiXCR, TCRdb reprocessed the public reads and kept productive beta chains. Each entry is one CDR3 protein sequence, shown with its most common DNA and genes. This sample holds roughly 370,000 distinct CDR3 sequences; about 15% were observed only once. The top ten clonotypes cover about a fifth of the sample. The sequenced sample was PBMCs or a T cell subset sorted from them (not recorded which). Receptor source: a man younger than 35 who had mild COVID-19 (a few samples of this study predate the infection). The sample titles of this study are shuffled in the database, so cell type and time point are left out; the donor was told from shared clones.

This rearrangement joins TRBV5-1 to TRBJ2-1; 8 bases map to TRBD1. Germline lookup yields CDR1 SGHRS and CDR2 YFSETQ. J was trimmed by 2 bases and V by 4 bases; bases with no gene match: 5. CDR3 length: 15 amino acids. The CDR3 DNA sequence: TGCGCCAGCAGCGGCGGGACAGGAACCTACAATGAGCAGTTCTTC. It is translated as CASSGGTGTYNEQFF.

At least ten counts were recorded for this clonotype. CDR3: CASSYSKASGWQETQYF. DNA for the CDR3: TGTGCCAGCAGTTACTCGAAGGCTAGCGGGTGGCAAGAGACCCAGTACTTC. The chain is built from TRBV6-5 and TRBJ2-5, with 8 bases fitting TRBD2. V gave up 0 bases and J gave up 2 bases; unmatched junction bases: 8. The CDR3 is 17 amino acids. Germline V gives CDR1 MNHEY, CDR2 SVGAGI.

The chain couples TRBV12-3 or TRBV12-4 to TRBJ1-1; maybe TRBD1 (6 bases). Trimming took 7 bases from V and 7 from J, leaving 22 bases between them. The CDR3 contains 15 residues. Written as DNA, the CDR3 is TGTGCCAGCACTCAGACCCGGGACATTGGGGGTGAAGCTTTCTTT. This encodes CASTQTRDIGGEAFF.

In its sample, this clonotype was seen many times. The chain has TRBV6-2 or TRBV6-3 and TRBJ2-7, with a possible D match to TRBD1 (6 bases). Germline V gene data show CDR1 as MNHEY and CDR2 as SVGEGT. With 7 bases removed from V and 2 bases from J, the gap between germline ends came to 12 bases. The CDR3 loop spans 13 amino acids. CDR3 sequence: CASNLDSPYEQYF. The CDR3 bases are TGTGCCAGCAACTTGGACAGCCCCTACGAGCAGTACTTC.

This chain connects TRBV6-4 to TRBJ1-1; D not certain. The CDR3 runs to 10 residues. The V gene lost 4 bases and the J gene lost 11 bases, with 8 bases spanning the gap. Germline-derived CDR1 and CDR2 are MRHNA and SNTAGT. For the CDR3, the DNA is TGTGCCAGCAGTGTTCAGGAGGCTTTCTTT. As protein: CASSVQEAFF.

This clonotype was seen a few times. This sequence joins TRBV2 and TRBJ2-3; no reliable D call. CDR3 length: 14 amino acids. With 5 bases removed from V and 3 bases from J, the gap between germline ends came to 12 bases. Germline V gene data show CDR1 as SNHLY and CDR2 as FYNNEI. The CDR3 DNA is TGTGCCAGCAGTCCGGAGATCTCTACAGATACGCAGTATTTT. The encoded protein is CASSPEISTDTQYF.

In its sample, this clonotype was seen a few times. V and J are TRBV12-3 or TRBV12-4 and TRBJ2-3; D gene ambiguous. Trimming removed 6 bases from V and 0 bases from J, with 16 bases in between. The CDR3 is made up of 16 amino acids. DNA of the CDR3: TGTGCCAGCAGCTCTGGTGGCGGAGCTAGCACAGATACGCAGTATTTT. This translates into CASSSGGGASTDTQYF.

This chain joins TRBV5-1 and TRBJ2-3; D may be TRBD1 (6 bases). This CDR3 comprises 16 residues. Trimming cost V 0 bases and J 0 bases, with 11 bases left between them. CDR1 and CDR2 from the germline V gene are SGHRS and YFSETQ. CDR3 protein: CASSLETGSSTDTQYF. The DNA for the CDR3 is TGCGCCAGCAGCTTGGAAACAGGGTCAAGCACAGATACGCAGTATTTT.

This clonotype has ten or more counts. The chain carries TRBV20-1 and TRBJ2-5; the D gene is possibly TRBD2 (5 bases). CDR1 is DFQATT and CDR2 is SNEGSKA in the germline V gene (reference sequence). This CDR3 contains 15 residues. The V end lost 1 base, the J end lost 2 bases, and 14 bases lay between the germline ends. This CDR3 reads CSARVSGTAQETQYF. The CDR3 nucleotides read TGCAGTGCTAGAGTCTCGGGAACAGCTCAAGAGACCCAGTACTTC.

This chain links TRBV15 with TRBJ2-2; 8 positions agree with TRBD2. The CDR3 contains 15 residues. With V trimmed by 1 base and J by 10 bases, 8 bases remained unmatched. The V gene's germline CDR1 is LNHNV and CDR2 YYDKDF (reference sequence). CDR3 protein: CATSRGPSGGAELFF. As DNA, the CDR3 is TGTGCCACCAGCAGAGGACCCTCCGGGGGGGCGGAGCTGTTTTTT.

This clonotype came up a few times. The chain is built from TRBV29-1 and TRBJ1-1; 9 bases align to TRBD1. Germline V lookup: CDR1 SQVTM, CDR2 ANQGSEA. The CDR3 has 13 residues. J was trimmed by 5 bases and V by 7 bases; bases with no gene match: 8. The CDR3 DNA sequence: TGCAGCGGCCGGGACAGGGCCGGAACTGAAGCTTTCTTT. Protein sequence: CSGRDRAGTEAFF.

This chain joins TRBV9 and TRBJ2-2; TRBD1 or TRBD2 may be the D gene (6 bases each). Germline CDR1 SGDLS, CDR2 YYNGEE. V was cut by 3 bases and J by 6 bases, with 12 bases left in between. CDR3 size: 14 residues. CDR3 coding DNA: TGTGCCAGCAGCGACGGTCGGGGGCCCGGGGAGCTGTTTTTT. It encodes CASSDGRGPGELFF.

This clonotype was seen a handful of times. This chain links TRBV28 with TRBJ1-5, with D possibly being TRBD1 (5 bases). This CDR3 region has 16 residues. V was cut by 7 bases and J by 2 bases, with 18 bases left in between. The germline CDR1 and CDR2 sequences are MDHEN and SYDVKM. Here the CDR3 reads CASTRRGVRGNQPQHF. The CDR3 DNA reads TGTGCCAGCACCCGACGGGGGGTTAGGGGCAATCAGCCCCAGCATTTT.

In this sample, this clonotype turned up a few times. This chain uses TRBV28 with TRBJ2-5; 8 bases are a match to TRBD1. The junction had 6 bases not matched to a gene; V was cut back by 4 bases and J by 5 bases. The CDR3 consists of 14 residues. The germline V gene has CDR1 MDHEN and CDR2 SYDVKM. The CDR3 here is CASSWQGARETQYF. Here the CDR3 DNA reads TGTGCCAGCAGTTGGCAGGGGGCGCGGGAGACCCAGTACTTC.

This chain joins TRBV2 and TRBJ2-1; D possibly matches TRBD1 or TRBD2 (6 bases each). Trimming left V 4 bases short and J 1 base short, with 11 bases between. The CDR3 contains 15 residues. Germline values: CDR1 SNHLY, CDR2 FYNNEI. This CDR3 reads CASSGRGLSYNEQFF. DNA for the CDR3: TGTGCCAGCAGTGGCAGGGGACTTTCCTACAATGAGCAGTTCTTC. Combining the CDR3 with reference TRBV2 and TRBJ2-1 gives the whole variable domain EPEVTQTPSHQVTQMGQEVILRCVPISNHLYFYWYRQILGQKVEFLVSFYNNEISEKSEIFDDQFSVERPDGSNFTLKIRSTKLEDSAMYFCASSGRGLSYNEQFFGPGTRLTVL.